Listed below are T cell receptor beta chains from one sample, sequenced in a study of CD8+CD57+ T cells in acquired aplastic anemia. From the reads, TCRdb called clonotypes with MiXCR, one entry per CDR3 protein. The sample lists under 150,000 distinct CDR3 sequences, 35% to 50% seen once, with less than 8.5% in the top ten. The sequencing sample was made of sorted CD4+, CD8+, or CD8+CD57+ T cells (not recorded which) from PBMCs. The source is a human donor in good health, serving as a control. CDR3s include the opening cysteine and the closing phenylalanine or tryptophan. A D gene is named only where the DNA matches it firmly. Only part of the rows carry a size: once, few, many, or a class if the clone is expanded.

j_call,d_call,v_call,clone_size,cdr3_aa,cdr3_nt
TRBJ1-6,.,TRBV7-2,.,CASSYDTGDSPFHF,TGTGCCAGCAGCTATGACACCGGGGATTCACCCTTCCACTTT
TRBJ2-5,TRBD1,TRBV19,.,CASSRTGGAETQYF,TGTGCCAGTAGCCGAACAGGGGGCGCGGAGACCCAGTACTTC
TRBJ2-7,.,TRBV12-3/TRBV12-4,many,CASSQTGSHNYEQYF,TGTGCCAGCTCCCAAACCGGGAGCCACAATTACGAGCAGTACTTC
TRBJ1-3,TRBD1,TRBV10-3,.,CAISEQGVVYGYTIYF,TGTGCCATCAGTGAGCAGGGGGTAGTCTATGGCTACACCATATATTTT
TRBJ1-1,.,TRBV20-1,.,CSAAQGLGTEAFF,TGCAGTGCTGCTCAGGGGCTTGGGACTGAAGCTTTCTTT
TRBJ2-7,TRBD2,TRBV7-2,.,CASRTSGRSYEQYF,TGTGCCAGCAGAACTAGCGGGAGGTCCTACGAGCAGTACTTC
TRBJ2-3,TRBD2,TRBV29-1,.,CSVAGTSNTDTQYF,TGCAGCGTAGCCGGGACTAGCAACACAGATACGCAGTATTTT
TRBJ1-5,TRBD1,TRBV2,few,CASATGGNQPQHF,TGTGCCAGCGCGACAGGGGGCAATCAGCCCCAGCATTTT
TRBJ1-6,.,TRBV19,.,CASSIGGYNSPLHF,TGTGCCAGTAGTATAGGGGGTTATAATTCACCCCTCCACTTT
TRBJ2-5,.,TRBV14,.,CASSQTGQGWETQYF,TGTGCCAGCAGCCAAACAGGCCAGGGATGGGAGACCCAGTACTTC
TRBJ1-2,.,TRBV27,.,CASSLSAGNYGYTF,TGTGCCAGCAGTTTATCGGCAGGCAACTATGGCTACACCTTC
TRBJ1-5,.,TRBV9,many,CASSATADQPQHF,TGTGCCAGCAGCGCAACTGCCGATCAGCCCCAGCATTTT
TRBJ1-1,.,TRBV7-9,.,CASSLAGPANTEAFF,TGTGCCAGCAGCTTAGCCGGGCCAGCGAACACTGAAGCTTTCTTT
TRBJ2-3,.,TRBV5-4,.,CASSLQLTNTDTQYF,TGTGCCAGCAGCTTGCAACTAACTAACACAGATACGCAGTATTTT
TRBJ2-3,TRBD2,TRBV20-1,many,CSALGGNTDTQYF,TGCAGTGCTCTCGGGGGGAACACAGATACGCAGTATTTT
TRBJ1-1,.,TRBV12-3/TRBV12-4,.,CASSLGLTNTEAFF,TGTGCCAGCAGTTTAGGCCTGACGAACACTGAAGCTTTCTTT
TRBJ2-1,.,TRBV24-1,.,CATRGRRENEQFF,TGTGCCACCAGAGGTAGAAGGGAGAATGAGCAGTTCTTC
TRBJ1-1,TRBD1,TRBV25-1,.,CASSESPGTGWNTEAFF,TGTGCCAGCAGTGAAAGCCCCGGGACAGGGTGGAACACTGAAGCTTTCTTT
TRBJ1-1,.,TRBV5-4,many,CASRQMGAENTEAFF,TGTGCCAGCCGACAGATGGGGGCAGAGAACACTGAAGCTTTCTTT
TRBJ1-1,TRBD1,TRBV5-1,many,CASSSRTGLTEAFF,TGCGCCAGCAGCTCTCGGACAGGTTTAACTGAAGCTTTCTTT
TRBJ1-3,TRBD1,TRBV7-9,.,CASRKDSSRGSTIYF,TGTGCCAGCAGAAAAGATTCGTCCAGGGGGTCTACCATATATTTT
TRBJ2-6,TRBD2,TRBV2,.,CASSRSGDSANVLTF,TGTGCCAGCAGCCGAAGCGGGGACTCGGCCAACGTCCTGACTTTC
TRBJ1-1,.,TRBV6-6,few,CASSYSRTGSRTEAFF,TGTGCCAGCAGTTACAGTCGTACAGGGTCGCGCACTGAAGCTTTCTTT
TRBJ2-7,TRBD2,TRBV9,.,CASSVGTSGRLGSYEQYF,TGTGCCAGCAGCGTAGGGACTAGCGGGAGATTGGGTTCCTACGAGCAGTACTTC
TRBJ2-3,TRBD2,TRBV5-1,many,CASSPLAGWGDTQYF,TGCGCCAGCAGCCCACTAGCGGGTTGGGGAGATACGCAGTATTTT
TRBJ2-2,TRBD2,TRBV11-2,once,CASSLEGGSATGELFF,TGTGCCAGCAGCTTAGAAGGCGGGAGTGCTACCGGGGAGCTGTTTTTT
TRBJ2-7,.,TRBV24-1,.,CATSSGQTYEQYF,TGTGCCACCAGCTCCGGACAGACCTACGAGCAGTACTTC